This T cell receptor beta chain was captured by sequencing in a study of shared clonotypes between healthy human individuals. Study information: A couple of women and a few men aged 18 to 49 served as donors.

On this clone: The target antigen is unknown.

Profiling relied on immunoSEQ multiplex PCR, and the TCRdb table lists in-frame clones only, not all of them. The sample consists of about 490,000 clones, 76% of them appearing once. Whole-study findings and limits: Sequencing depth was expected to influence donor clonotype sharing.

The source is a woman aged 40 to 50 in good health. Some clones in this sample may be carry-over from other donors' samples. The material sequenced was PBMCs.

CDR3 nucleotides: TGCGCCAGCAGCTTGGTGGCGGGACCTAACTATGGCTACACCTTC. Its translation is CASSLVAGPNYGYTF. V gene TRBV5-1 combines with J gene TRBJ1-2, with D possibly being TRBD1 (5 bases). The germline CDR1 and CDR2 sequences are SGHRS and YFSETQ. The CDR3 has 15 residues. Trimming pared 0 bases from V and 0 bases from J, leaving 9 bases between.